The present entry profiles one TCR beta chain with its context. The antigen remains unidentified. Per germline, CDR1 PRHDT and CDR2 FYEKMQ (reference sequence). V lost 0 bases, J lost 1 base, and 12 bases lay in between. The CDR3 has 16 residues. The data originate from a study of CD8 T cells in Susac syndrome. On the study more broadly: Patients with Susac syndrome were, at the time of blood collection, therapy-naive, maintained on corticosteroids, or maintained on intravenous immunoglobulin alone. General study points: Around 16 Susac-specific public clones were found in total CD8+ repertoires and five in CD8+ TEMRA repertoires.

Reverse transcription of about 0.5 to 1 ug RNA was carried out with random hexamers. One entry per CDR3 protein, called by TCRdb with MiXCR from the immunoSEQ multiplex PCR reads. The profile shows some 97,000 distinct CDR3 sequences, nearly 97% of them singletons. The sequenced material came from CD8+ T cells from PBMCs. The chain employs TRBV13 and TRBJ1-2; no clear D. The receptor was isolated from a human donor with Susac syndrome. This CDR3 is CASSLGGRELNYGYTF. In DNA, the CDR3 is TGTGCCAGCAGCTTAGGAGGGCGGGAACTTAACTATGGCTACACCTTC.